A selection of T cell receptor beta chains follows, all from one sample in a study of blood T cells in healthy people across ages. One entry per CDR3 protein results from TCRdb running MiXCR on the 5' RACE reads. The repertoire holds 550,000 to 700,000 distinct CDR3 sequences, with 27% as singletons. Material: blood. These receptors were obtained from a woman in her 70s in good health. Each CDR3 is given with its conserved first and last residue. A D gene is named only where the DNA matches it firmly. For some rows the clone size is stated as once, few or many, or as a class when expanded; others skip it.

CDR3 protein: CSASSHTDTQYF
CDR3 DNA: TGCAGTGCCTCTAGTCACACAGATACGCAGTATTTT
D gene: NA
V gene: TRBV20-1
clone size: few
J gene: TRBJ2-3

CDR3 protein: CASSLGRAPGGYTF
CDR3 DNA: TGTGCCAGCAGCTTAGGACGGGCGCCGGGAGGCTACACCTTC
D gene: NA
V gene: TRBV7-2
clone size: NA
J gene: TRBJ1-2

CDR3 protein: CASSSPSGGGYYGYTF
CDR3 DNA: TGTGCCAGCAGCTCCCCAAGCGGGGGAGGGTACTATGGCTACACCTTC
D gene: NA
V gene: TRBV7-9
clone size: NA
J gene: TRBJ1-2

CDR3 protein: CASSPTPYYEQYF
CDR3 DNA: TGTGCCAGCAGCCCCACTCCCTACTACGAGCAGTACTTC
D gene: NA
V gene: TRBV7-2
clone size: NA
J gene: TRBJ2-7

CDR3 protein: CANSLEVRAYGCTF
CDR3 DNA: NA
D gene: NA
V gene: TRBV7-2
clone size: NA
J gene: TRBJ1-2

CDR3 protein: CASSTGRSYGYTF
CDR3 DNA: TGTGCCAGCAGTACCGGACGGAGCTATGGCTACACCTTC
D gene: NA
V gene: TRBV6-2/TRBV6-3
clone size: few
J gene: TRBJ1-2

CDR3 protein: CSARDNPRTLYGYTF
CDR3 DNA: TGCAGTGCTAGAGATAATCCCCGGACACTCTACGGCTACACCTTC
D gene: NA
V gene: TRBV20-1
clone size: NA
J gene: TRBJ1-2

CDR3 protein: CATSVGDRRGTQYF
CDR3 DNA: TGTGCCACCTCAGTGGGGGACCGCCGTGGGACCCAGTACTTC
D gene: NA
V gene: TRBV6-2/TRBV6-3
clone size: few
J gene: TRBJ2-5

CDR3 protein: CASSPSTGEETQYF
CDR3 DNA: TGTGCCAGCTCACCGTCGACAGGGGAAGAGACCCAGTACTTC
D gene: TRBD1
V gene: TRBV18
clone size: NA
J gene: TRBJ2-5

CDR3 protein: CASSGRDRGQETQYF
CDR3 DNA: TGTGCCAGCAGTGGCAGGGACAGGGGACAAGAGACCCAGTACTTC
D gene: TRBD1
V gene: TRBV6-6
clone size: few
J gene: TRBJ2-5

CDR3 protein: CASSLYTGTNYGYTF
CDR3 DNA: TGTGCCAGCAGCTTATATACAGGAACTAACTATGGCTACACCTTC
D gene: NA
V gene: TRBV7-2
clone size: NA
J gene: TRBJ1-2

CDR3 protein: CASSISSGGVNTGELFF
CDR3 DNA: TGTGCCAGCAGTATATCTAGCGGGGGGGTGAACACCGGGGAGCTGTTTTTT
D gene: TRBD2
V gene: TRBV12-3/TRBV12-4
clone size: NA
J gene: TRBJ2-2

CDR3 protein: CASSLEVPSPLHF
CDR3 DNA: TGTGCCAGCAGCTTAGAGGTGCCTTCACCCCTCCACTTT
D gene: NA
V gene: TRBV7-2
clone size: NA
J gene: TRBJ1-6

CDR3 protein: CASSYSRGAGDQETQYF
CDR3 DNA: TGTGCCAGCAGTTACTCGAGGGGAGCGGGGGATCAAGAGACCCAGTACTTC
D gene: TRBD2
V gene: TRBV6-2/TRBV6-3
clone size: few
J gene: TRBJ2-5

CDR3 protein: CASSQNIGDRSYEQYF
CDR3 DNA: TGTGCCAGCAGCCAAAACATAGGGGACCGCTCCTACGAGCAGTACTTC
D gene: NA
V gene: TRBV7-8
clone size: few
J gene: TRBJ2-7

CDR3 protein: CASSEMYARTEAFF
CDR3 DNA: TGTGCCAGCAGTGAAATGTACGCTAGGACTGAAGCTTTCTTT
D gene: NA
V gene: TRBV6-1
clone size: NA
J gene: TRBJ1-1

CDR3 protein: CASSTYSGGAETQYF
CDR3 DNA: TGCGCCAGCAGCACATATAGCGGGGGGGCAGAGACCCAGTACTTC
D gene: TRBD2
V gene: TRBV5-1
clone size: few
J gene: TRBJ2-5

CDR3 protein: CASSLSGQKEETQYF
CDR3 DNA: TGTGCCAGCAGCCTGTCGGGACAAAAGGAAGAGACCCAGTACTTC
D gene: NA
V gene: TRBV7-2
clone size: NA
J gene: TRBJ2-5

CDR3 protein: CASSLAGTGVNTGELFF
CDR3 DNA: TGTGCCAGCAGCTTGGCCGGGACAGGGGTCAACACCGGGGAGCTGTTTTTT
D gene: TRBD1
V gene: TRBV5-6
clone size: NA
J gene: TRBJ2-2

CDR3 protein: CASSQGGTQETQYF
CDR3 DNA: TGCGCCAGCAGCCAGGGGGGCACCCAAGAGACCCAGTACTTC
D gene: NA
V gene: TRBV4-1
clone size: NA
J gene: TRBJ2-5

CDR3 protein: CATSDGGTGPTGANVLTF
CDR3 DNA: TGTGCCACCAGTGATGGCGGGACAGGGCCGACTGGGGCCAACGTCCTGACTTTC
D gene: TRBD1
V gene: TRBV24-1
clone size: few
J gene: TRBJ2-6

CDR3 protein: CSASPSGSYEQYF
CDR3 DNA: TGCAGTGCTTCCCCTAGCGGCTCCTACGAGCAGTACTTC
D gene: TRBD2
V gene: TRBV20-1
clone size: many
J gene: TRBJ2-7

CDR3 protein: CASSPYVRGGETQYF
CDR3 DNA: TGTGCCAGCAGCCCCTATGTTAGGGGGGGAGAGACCCAGTACTTC
D gene: NA
V gene: TRBV7-2
clone size: NA
J gene: TRBJ2-5

CDR3 protein: CASSQGTSGGFVEQYF
CDR3 DNA: TGCGCCAGCAGCCAAGGCACTAGCGGGGGGTTTGTCGAGCAGTACTTC
D gene: TRBD2
V gene: TRBV4-3
clone size: few
J gene: TRBJ2-7

CDR3 protein: CASSVVPGMGEQYF
CDR3 DNA: TGTGCCAGCAGCGTAGTCCCAGGGATGGGTGAGCAGTACTTC
D gene: NA
V gene: TRBV9
clone size: few
J gene: TRBJ2-5

CDR3 protein: CASSLVPGMNTEAFF
CDR3 DNA: TGTGCCAGCAGCTTAGTTCCAGGTATGAACACTGAAGCTTTCTTT
D gene: NA
V gene: TRBV7-2
clone size: NA
J gene: TRBJ1-1

CDR3 protein: CALETGTSGVGEQFF
CDR3 DNA: TGTGCCTTAGAAACCGGGACTAGCGGGGTGGGTGAGCAGTTCTTC
D gene: TRBD2
V gene: TRBV30
clone size: NA
J gene: TRBJ2-1

CDR3 protein: CASSLSVRSQETQYF
CDR3 DNA: TGTGCCAGCAGTTTATCGGTGAGAAGCCAAGAGACCCAGTACTTC
D gene: NA
V gene: TRBV27
clone size: NA
J gene: TRBJ2-5

CDR3 protein: CSARDLVLGYGYTF
CDR3 DNA: TGCAGTGCTAGAGATCTGGTACTCGGCTATGGCTACACCTTC
D gene: NA
V gene: TRBV20-1
clone size: NA
J gene: TRBJ1-2

CDR3 protein: CASSQDSRGRINYGYTF
CDR3 DNA: TGCGCCAGCAGCCAAGATTCGAGGGGCCGGATCAACTATGGCTACACCTTC
D gene: NA
V gene: TRBV4-3
clone size: NA
J gene: TRBJ1-2

CDR3 protein: CASSPLTGGHYEQYF
CDR3 DNA: TGTGCCAGCAGCCCCTTGACAGGGGGACACTACGAGCAGTACTTC
D gene: TRBD1
V gene: TRBV5-5
clone size: NA
J gene: TRBJ2-7

CDR3 protein: CASSAFPGTGGAWQPQHF
CDR3 DNA: TGTGCCAGCAGTGCCTTCCCAGGGACAGGGGGCGCTTGGCAGCCCCAGCATTTT
D gene: TRBD1
V gene: TRBV27
clone size: NA
J gene: TRBJ1-5

CDR3 protein: CAWSVLMSRAQQFF
CDR3 DNA: TGTGCCTGGAGTGTACTGATGTCTCGAGCCCAGCAGTTCTTC
D gene: NA
V gene: TRBV30
clone size: few
J gene: TRBJ2-1

CDR3 protein: CASSPPGPSSQPQHF
CDR3 DNA: TGTGCCAGCAGCCCTCCGGGACCTTCGAGTCAGCCCCAGCATTTT
D gene: NA
V gene: TRBV7-2
clone size: NA
J gene: TRBJ1-5

CDR3 protein: CASSLASGLNNEQFF
CDR3 DNA: TGTGCCAGCAGCTTGGCTAGCGGGTTAAACAATGAGCAGTTCTTC
D gene: TRBD2
V gene: TRBV5-6
clone size: NA
J gene: TRBJ2-1

CDR3 protein: CASSLVPPDYGYTF
CDR3 DNA: TGCGCCAGCAGCTTGGTGCCACCTGACTATGGCTACACCTTC
D gene: NA
V gene: TRBV5-1
clone size: NA
J gene: TRBJ1-2

CDR3 protein: CASGLVKGKEQYF
CDR3 DNA: TGTGCTAGTGGTTTGGTAAAGGGGAAAGAGCAGTACTTC
D gene: NA
V gene: TRBV12-5
clone size: NA
J gene: TRBJ2-7

CDR3 protein: CASIPRGFSFGAEAFF
CDR3 DNA: TGTGCCAGCATCCCTCGGGGTTTCTCCTTCGGGGCTGAAGCTTTCTTT
D gene: NA
V gene: TRBV5-6
clone size: many
J gene: TRBJ1-1

CDR3 protein: CASSYPAEETQYF
CDR3 DNA: TGTGCCAGCAGTTACCCAGCGGAAGAGACCCAGTACTTC
D gene: NA
V gene: TRBV6-6
clone size: NA
J gene: TRBJ2-5

CDR3 protein: CAWSPDRGATFF
CDR3 DNA: TGTGCCTGGAGTCCGGACAGGGGGGCAACTTTCTTT
D gene: TRBD1
V gene: TRBV30
clone size: few
J gene: TRBJ1-1

CDR3 protein: CSAPEGGDRGYTF
CDR3 DNA: TGCAGTGCCCCAGAAGGGGGAGACAGGGGCTACACCTTC
D gene: NA
V gene: TRBV20-1
clone size: NA
J gene: TRBJ1-2

CDR3 protein: CATSDRSTNTEAFF
CDR3 DNA: TGTGCCACCAGCGACAGGTCCACGAACACTGAAGCTTTCTTT
D gene: NA
V gene: TRBV24-1
clone size: few
J gene: TRBJ1-1

CDR3 protein: CSARSGLKDEQYF
CDR3 DNA: TGCAGTGCTAGGTCGGGCCTTAAGGATGAGCAGTACTTC
D gene: NA
V gene: TRBV20-1
clone size: NA
J gene: TRBJ2-7

CDR3 protein: CSARGVYGNQPQHF
CDR3 DNA: TGCAGTGCTAGAGGGGTATATGGCAATCAGCCCCAGCATTTT
D gene: NA
V gene: TRBV20-1
clone size: many
J gene: TRBJ1-5

CDR3 protein: CSAIQTDIQYF
CDR3 DNA: TGCAGTGCCATTCAAACGGACATTCAGTACTTC
D gene: NA
V gene: TRBV20-1
clone size: once
J gene: TRBJ2-4

CDR3 protein: CATSRRAEETQYF
CDR3 DNA: TGTGCCACCAGCAGGAGGGCCGAAGAGACCCAGTACTTC
D gene: NA
V gene: TRBV15
clone size: few
J gene: TRBJ2-5

CDR3 protein: CASSLRERGTFYEQYF
CDR3 DNA: TGTGCCAGCAGCTTACGTGAGCGGGGGACCTTCTACGAGCAGTACTTC
D gene: TRBD2
V gene: TRBV7-8
clone size: few
J gene: TRBJ2-7

CDR3 protein: CASSVATGGSSAAQETQYF
CDR3 DNA: TGTGCCAGCAGCGTAGCTACAGGGGGGAGCTCCGCCGCGCAAGAGACCCAGTACTTC
D gene: TRBD1
V gene: TRBV9
clone size: few
J gene: TRBJ2-5

CDR3 protein: CASSLGLGTDLAKNIQYF
CDR3 DNA: TGCGCCAGCAGCTTGGGCCTCGGGACAGACTTAGCCAAAAACATTCAGTACTTC
D gene: TRBD1
V gene: TRBV5-1
clone size: NA
J gene: TRBJ2-4

CDR3 protein: CSVDGAGKNTEAFF
CDR3 DNA: TGCAGCGTTGACGGGGCAGGGAAGAACACTGAAGCTTTCTTT
D gene: NA
V gene: TRBV29-1
clone size: NA
J gene: TRBJ1-1

CDR3 protein: CASSYNWGTEAFF
CDR3 DNA: TGTGCCAGCAGTTACAACTGGGGCACTGAAGCTTTCTTT
D gene: NA
V gene: TRBV6-5
clone size: few
J gene: TRBJ1-1

CDR3 protein: CSASAFNSGYTF
CDR3 DNA: TGCAGTGCTAGTGCCTTTAACAGCGGCTACACCTTC
D gene: NA
V gene: TRBV20-1
clone size: few
J gene: TRBJ1-2

CDR3 protein: CASSPRGGANTGELFF
CDR3 DNA: TGTGCCAGCAGTCCCCGCGGGGGGGCCAATACCGGGGAGCTGTTTTTT
D gene: TRBD2
V gene: TRBV12-3/TRBV12-4
clone size: NA
J gene: TRBJ2-2

CDR3 protein: CASSFTAYEKLFF
CDR3 DNA: TGTGCCAGCAGTTTTACGGCCTATGAAAAACTGTTTTTT
D gene: NA
V gene: TRBV27
clone size: NA
J gene: TRBJ1-4

CDR3 protein: CAISGQYNGQFF
CDR3 DNA: TGTGCCATCAGTGGTCAATACAATGGGCAGTTCTTC
D gene: NA
V gene: TRBV10-3
clone size: few
J gene: TRBJ2-1

CDR3 protein: CASSDSQGAGGTDTQYF
CDR3 DNA: TGTGCCAGCAGTGATTCACAGGGGGCCGGAGGCACAGATACGCAGTATTTT
D gene: TRBD1
V gene: TRBV6-1
clone size: NA
J gene: TRBJ2-3

CDR3 protein: CASETWAGQGLISGANVPTF
CDR3 DNA: TGTGCCAGCGAGACCTGGGCAGGTCAGGGGCTGATCTCTGGGGCCAACGTCCCGACTTTC
D gene: NA
V gene: TRBV2
clone size: NA
J gene: TRBJ2-6

CDR3 protein: CASSQRDAEQYF
CDR3 DNA: TGTGCCAGCAGCCAACGGGACGCCGAGCAGTACTTC
D gene: NA
V gene: TRBV3-1
clone size: many
J gene: TRBJ2-7

CDR3 protein: CASSPAQLASGYTF
CDR3 DNA: TGTGCCAGCAGTCCCGCCCAACTGGCTAGTGGCTACACCTTC
D gene: NA
V gene: TRBV6-2/TRBV6-3
clone size: few
J gene: TRBJ1-2

CDR3 protein: CASSQDRSSGEAETQYF
CDR3 DNA: TGCGCCAGCAGCCAAGATCGGTCTAGCGGGGAAGCGGAGACCCAGTACTTC
D gene: TRBD2
V gene: TRBV4-3
clone size: few
J gene: TRBJ2-5